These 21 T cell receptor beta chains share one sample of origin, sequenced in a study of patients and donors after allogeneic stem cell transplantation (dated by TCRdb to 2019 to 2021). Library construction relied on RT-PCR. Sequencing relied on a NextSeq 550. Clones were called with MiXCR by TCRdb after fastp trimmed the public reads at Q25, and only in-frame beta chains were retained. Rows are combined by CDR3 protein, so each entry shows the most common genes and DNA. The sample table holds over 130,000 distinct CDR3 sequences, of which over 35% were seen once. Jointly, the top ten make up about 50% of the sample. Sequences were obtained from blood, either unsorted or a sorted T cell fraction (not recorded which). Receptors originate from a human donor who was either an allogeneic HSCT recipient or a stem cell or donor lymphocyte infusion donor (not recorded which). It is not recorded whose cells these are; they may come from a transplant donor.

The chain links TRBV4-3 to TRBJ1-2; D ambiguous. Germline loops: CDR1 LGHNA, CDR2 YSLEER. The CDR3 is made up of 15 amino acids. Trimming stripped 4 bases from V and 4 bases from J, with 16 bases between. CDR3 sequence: CASSLRPGYGYGYTF. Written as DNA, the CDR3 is TGCGCCAGCAGCCTACGCCCCGGGTATGGCTATGGCTACACCTTC.

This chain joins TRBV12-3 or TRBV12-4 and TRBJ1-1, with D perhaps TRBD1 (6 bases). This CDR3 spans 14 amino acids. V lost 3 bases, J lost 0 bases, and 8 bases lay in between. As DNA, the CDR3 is TGTGCCAGCAGTTTTCGACAGGTGAACACTGAAGCTTTCTTT. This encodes CASSFRQVNTEAFF.

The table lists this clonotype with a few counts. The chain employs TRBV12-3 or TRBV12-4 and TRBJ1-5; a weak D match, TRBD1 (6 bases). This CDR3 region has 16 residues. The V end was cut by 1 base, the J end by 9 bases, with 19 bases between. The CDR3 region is CASSLVGGRGIMPQHF. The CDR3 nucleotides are TGTGCCAGCAGTTTAGTAGGGGGGCGGGGAATCATGCCCCAGCATTTT.

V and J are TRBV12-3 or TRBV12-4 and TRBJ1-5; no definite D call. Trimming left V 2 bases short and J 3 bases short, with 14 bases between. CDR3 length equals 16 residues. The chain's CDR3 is CASSLSAAIFNQPQHF. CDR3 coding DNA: TGTGCCAGCAGTTTATCGGCCGCGATCTTCAATCAGCCCCAGCATTTT.

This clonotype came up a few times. CDR3 region: CASSLYRGGQPQHF. In DNA form, the CDR3 reads TGTGCCAGCAGCCTCTACAGGGGAGGTCAGCCCCAGCATTTT. The genes are TRBV7-2 and TRBJ1-5; 7 bases align to TRBD1. This CDR3 comprises 14 residues. Germline V gene sequence: CDR1 SGHTA, CDR2 FQGNSA. V lost 5 bases to trimming and J lost 6 bases; unmatched junction nucleotides: 7.

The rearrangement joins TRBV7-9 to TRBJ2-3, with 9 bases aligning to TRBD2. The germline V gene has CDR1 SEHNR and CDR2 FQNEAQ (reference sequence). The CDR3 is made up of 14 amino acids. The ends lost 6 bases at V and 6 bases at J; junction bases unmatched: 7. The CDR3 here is CASSSLAGGDTQYF. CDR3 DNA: TGTGCCAGCAGTTCCCTCGCGGGAGGGGATACGCAGTATTTT.

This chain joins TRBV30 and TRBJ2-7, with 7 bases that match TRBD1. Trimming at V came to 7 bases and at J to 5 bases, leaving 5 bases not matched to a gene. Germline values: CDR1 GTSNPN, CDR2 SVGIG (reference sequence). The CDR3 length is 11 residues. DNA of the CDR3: TGTGCCTCCGACAGGGATGACGAGCAGTACTTC. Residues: CASDRDDEQYF.

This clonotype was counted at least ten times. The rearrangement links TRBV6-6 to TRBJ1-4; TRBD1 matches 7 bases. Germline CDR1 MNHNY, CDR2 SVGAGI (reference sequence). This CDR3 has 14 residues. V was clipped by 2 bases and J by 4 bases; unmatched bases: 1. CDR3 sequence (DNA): TGTGCCAGCAGTTACAGGGACAGTAATGAAAAACTGTTTTTT. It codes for CASSYRDSNEKLFF.

The CDR3: CASSYGQGQPQHF. DNA for the CDR3: TGTGCCAGCAGTTACGGCCAGGGTCAGCCCCAGCATTTT. The J gene is TRBJ1-5, the V gene TRBV6-6; the D gene is possibly TRBD1 (5 bases). The CDR3 is 13 amino acids. The V and J ends lost 2 bases and 6 bases respectively, with 8 bases between them. CDR1 MNHNY and CDR2 SVGAGI come from the germline V gene (reference sequence).

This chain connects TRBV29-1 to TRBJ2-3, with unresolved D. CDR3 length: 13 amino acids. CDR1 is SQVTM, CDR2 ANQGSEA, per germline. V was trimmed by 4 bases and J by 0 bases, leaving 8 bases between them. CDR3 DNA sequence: TGCAGCGTTGCCTCCTCGAGCACAGATACGCAGTATTTT. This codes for CSVASSSTDTQYF.

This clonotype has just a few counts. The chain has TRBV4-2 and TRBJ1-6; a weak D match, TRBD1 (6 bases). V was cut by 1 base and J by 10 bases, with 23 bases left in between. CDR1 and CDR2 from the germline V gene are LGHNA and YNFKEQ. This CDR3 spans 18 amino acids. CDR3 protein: CASSQGVEGVLALSPLHF. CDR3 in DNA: TGTGCCAGCAGCCAAGGGGTGGAGGGGGTGCTAGCGTTGTCACCCCTCCACTTT.

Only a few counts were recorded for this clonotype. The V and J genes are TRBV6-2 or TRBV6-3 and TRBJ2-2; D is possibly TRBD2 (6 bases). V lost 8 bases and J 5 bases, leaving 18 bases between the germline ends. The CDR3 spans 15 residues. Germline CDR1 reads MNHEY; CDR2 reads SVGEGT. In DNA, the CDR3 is TGTGCCAGCGGCCGCGGGGCCCTCCCGACCGGGGAGCTGTTTTTT. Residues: CASGRGALPTGELFF.

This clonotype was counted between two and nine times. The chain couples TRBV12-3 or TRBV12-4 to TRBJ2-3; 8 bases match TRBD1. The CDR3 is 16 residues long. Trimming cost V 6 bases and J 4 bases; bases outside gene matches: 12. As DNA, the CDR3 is TGTGCCAGCAGCTCTCCAGGGGGCGCAGGTGCAGATACGCAGTATTTT. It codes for CASSSPGGAGADTQYF.

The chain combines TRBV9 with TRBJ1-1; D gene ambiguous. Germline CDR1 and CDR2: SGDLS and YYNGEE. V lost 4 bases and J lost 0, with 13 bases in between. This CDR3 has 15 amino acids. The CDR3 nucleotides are TGTGCCAGCAGCTTAAGCTCCACACTGAACACTGAAGCTTTCTTT. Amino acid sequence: CASSLSSTLNTEAFF.

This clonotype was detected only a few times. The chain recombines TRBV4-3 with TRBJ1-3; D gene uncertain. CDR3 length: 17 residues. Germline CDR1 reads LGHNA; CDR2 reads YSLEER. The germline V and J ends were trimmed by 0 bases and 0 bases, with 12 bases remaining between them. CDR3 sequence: CASSQDNPTLSGNTIYF. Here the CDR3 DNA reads TGCGCCAGCAGCCAAGATAATCCGACTCTCTCTGGAAACACCATATATTTT.

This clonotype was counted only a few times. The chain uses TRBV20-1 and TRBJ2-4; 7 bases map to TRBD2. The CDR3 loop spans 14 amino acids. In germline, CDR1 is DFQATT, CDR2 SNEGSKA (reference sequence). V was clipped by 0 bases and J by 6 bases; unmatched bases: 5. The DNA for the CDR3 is TGCAGTGCTAGAGATTCCGGGGGGACAAACATTCAGTACTTC. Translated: CSARDSGGTNIQYF.

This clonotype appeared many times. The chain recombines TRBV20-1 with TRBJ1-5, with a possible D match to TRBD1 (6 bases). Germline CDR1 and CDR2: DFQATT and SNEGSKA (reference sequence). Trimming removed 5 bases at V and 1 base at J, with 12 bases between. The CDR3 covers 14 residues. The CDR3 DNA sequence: TGCAGTGCTCGGACAGAATCGAGCAATCAGCCCCAGCATTTT. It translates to CSARTESSNQPQHF.

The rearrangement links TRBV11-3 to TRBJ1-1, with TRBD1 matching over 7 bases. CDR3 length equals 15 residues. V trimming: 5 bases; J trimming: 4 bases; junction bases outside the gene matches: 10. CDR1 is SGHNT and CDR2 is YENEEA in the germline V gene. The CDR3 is CASSRKDDRATEAFF. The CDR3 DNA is TGTGCCAGCAGCCGAAAGGACGACAGGGCCACTGAAGCTTTCTTT.

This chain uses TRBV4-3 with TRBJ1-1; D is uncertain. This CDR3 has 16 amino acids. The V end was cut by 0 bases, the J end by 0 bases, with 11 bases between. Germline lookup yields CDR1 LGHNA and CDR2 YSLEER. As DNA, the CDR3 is TGCGCCAGCAGCCAAGACCTCCGGGGTGTGAACACTGAAGCTTTCTTT. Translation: CASSQDLRGVNTEAFF.

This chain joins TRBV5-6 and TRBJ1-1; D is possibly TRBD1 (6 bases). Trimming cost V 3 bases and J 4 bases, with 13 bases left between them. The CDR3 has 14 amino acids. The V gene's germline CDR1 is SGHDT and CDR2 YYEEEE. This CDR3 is CASSWGKGGTEAFF. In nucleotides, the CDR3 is TGTGCCAGCAGCTGGGGAAAAGGGGGCACTGAAGCTTTCTTT. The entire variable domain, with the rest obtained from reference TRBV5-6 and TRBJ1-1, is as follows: DAGVTQSPTHLIKTRGQQVTLRCSPKSGHDTVSWYQQALGQGPQFIFQYYEEEERQRGNFPDRFSGHQFPNYSSELNVNALLLGDSALYLCASSWGKGGTEAFFGQGTRLTVV.

Here the CDR3 reads CASSQVGQGFAGELFF. DNA for the CDR3: TGCGCCAGCAGCCAAGTGGGACAGGGGTTCGCCGGGGAGCTGTTTTTT. This chain uses TRBV4-3 with TRBJ2-2; 10 bases fit TRBD1. With 1 base clipped from V and 6 bases from J, the junction kept 5 bases outside the gene matches. Germline-derived CDR1 and CDR2 are LGHNA and YSLEER. This CDR3 is built from 16 residues.